This passage covers 24 T cell receptor beta chains from one sample sequenced in a study of tumor-infiltrating lymphocytes in primary liver carcinoma (dated by TCRdb to about 2017). Total RNA and DNA were co-extracted without cell sorting from around 20-30 mg of bulk tissue using the AllPrep DNA/RNA mini kit. TCRdb records Illumina HiSeq 2500 as the sequencer. Starting from 500 to 650 ng total RNA, TCRbeta-specific cDNA was produced by reverse transcription with a constant-region primer and ProtoScript II reverse transcriptase. Construction of the TCRbeta libraries relied on three nested rounds of multiplex PCR, following a slightly modified ARM-PCR procedure. The first two PCR rounds used multiplex TRBV1-TRBV30 forward primers with a Cbeta reverse primer, each for 10 to 11 cycles. TCRdb took the public reads, trimmed them with fastp at Q25, ran MiXCR for clone calling and kept in-frame beta chains. For every CDR3 protein sequence, its rows merge into one entry that carries the most common genes and DNA. The sample table lists about 190,000 distinct CDR3 sequences, about 82% of them with a count of one. Clones ranked in the top ten supply about a sixth of the sample.

Sample: tumor tissue from primary liver carcinoma. These receptors were obtained from a middle-aged man with primary liver carcinoma and hepatitis B virus infection.

Comment on this clonotype: Compared with germline, one end of the junction differs, possibly owing to a read error. The CDR3 bases are TGTGCCAGCAACCAACTAGCGGGAAACAATGAGCAGTTCTTC. Its translation: CASNQLAGNNEQFF. The V and J genes are TRBV4-2 and TRBJ2-1, with 10 bases matching TRBD2. The CDR3 has 14 residues. From germline, CDR1 is LGHNA and CDR2 YNFKEQ.

In the case of this clonotype: One junction end disagrees with the germline gene, perhaps due to a read error. V and J are TRBV12-3 or TRBV12-4 and TRBJ1-1; D unresolved. The CDR3 consists of 13 residues. The DNA of the CDR3 is TGTACCAGCAGGATTCTAATTAACACTGAAGCTTTCTTT. Translating gives CTSRILINTEAFF.

A note on this clonotype: A junction end diverges from the germline sequence, so it may reflect a read error. In nucleotides, the CDR3 is TGTGCCAGCAGCCAAGAAACTGGCGAATTATATGAGCAGTTCTTC. The encoded protein is CASSQETGELYEQFF. The V call is TRBV4-1, the J call TRBJ2-1; D uncertain. The CDR3 is 15 residues long. Germline loops: CDR1 MGHRA, CDR2 YSYEKL.

Remarks on this clonotype: Here the CDR3 omits its conserved ending phenylalanine or tryptophan, so a read error is the likely source. This sequence joins TRBV6-1 and TRBJ1-5; D not resolved. The ends were cut back, 0 bases at V and 12 bases at J, with 12 bases in the middle. The CDR3 is 13 amino acids. The germline V gene encodes CDR1 MNHNS and CDR2 SASEGT. CDR3 loop: CASSEALQSNQHI. CDR3 nucleotide sequence: TGTGCCAGCAGTGAAGCGCTTCAAAGTAACCAGCATATT.

This clonotype was seen just once. This chain links TRBV11-3 with TRBJ2-1; no clear D. The J call may not be correct, given that the DNA end is closer to TRBJ2-7. This CDR3 is built from 12 residues. Germline assignment: CDR1 SGHNT and CDR2 YENEEA. CDR3 sequence (DNA): TGTGCCAGCAGTTTAAATGCCAATGGGCAGTACTTC. Translated, it gives CASSLNANGQYF.

This clonotype turned up a few times. The junction does not match germline at one end; this may be a read error. The V gene is TRBV6-6, the J gene TRBJ2-1; 12 bases align to TRBD2. The CDR3 has 19 residues. Germline CDR1 is MNHNY and CDR2 is SVGAGI (reference sequence). CDR3 bases: TGTGCCAGCAGTTACTCACTAGCGGGAGGATCGAACTCCTACAATGAGCAATTCTTC. Translated: CASSYSLAGGSNSYNEQFF.

As for this clonotype: Since no conserved phenylalanine or tryptophan closes the CDR3, a read error is the likely cause. V is TRBV12-3 or TRBV12-4 and J is TRBJ2-1; D not resolved. V lost 5 bases, J lost 4 bases, and 18 bases lay in between. The CDR3 has 16 amino acids. CDR3 sequence: CASSPPETCPYNEQFS. CDR3 coding DNA: TGTGCCAGCAGTCCACCCGAGACATGCCCTTACAATGAGCAGTTCTCC.

This rearrangement joins TRBV2 to TRBJ1-1, with D maybe TRBD1 (5 bases). The CDR3 is made up of 14 amino acids. Germline V lookup: CDR1 SNHLY, CDR2 FYNNEI. V lost 7 bases and J lost 9, with 21 bases in between. CDR3 bases: TGTGCCAGCACCGGACAAGGTTGGGTTACTAAAGCTTTCTTT. The encoded protein is CASTGQGWVTKAFF.

The chain employs TRBV12-3 or TRBV12-4 and TRBJ2-7; 9 bases fit TRBD2. The CDR3 totals 13 residues. With V trimmed by 5 bases and J by 7 bases, 6 bases remained unmatched. The CDR3 spells CASSRVAGVEQYF. The CDR3 DNA follows: TGTGCCAGCAGTAGAGTAGCGGGAGTTGAGCAGTACTTC.

This clonotype was detected ten times or more. The chain has TRBV28 and TRBJ1-2; D is unresolved. Trimming shortened V by 4 bases and J by 5 bases, and 17 bases separated the two germline ends. This CDR3 region has 15 residues. Germline V gene sequence: CDR1 MDHEN, CDR2 SYDVKM. The CDR3 DNA reads as TGTGCCAGCAGTTCCCTCGCTGACCCGGGGTATGGCTACACCTTC. Protein product: CASSSLADPGYGYTF.

Details on this clonotype: A much larger clonotype is one base distant, so this may be a read error. The rearrangement joins TRBV28 to TRBJ2-7; 7 bases line up with TRBD2. Looked up from germline, CDR1 is MDHEN and CDR2 is SYDVKM. The length of the CDR3 is 15 residues. The CDR3: CTSGLPPAGEGEQYF. CDR3 DNA sequence: TGTACCAGCGGACTCCCTCCGGCGGGAGAAGGGGAGCAGTACTTC.

For this clonotype: This is likely a read error, given that the CDR3 carries no conserved phenylalanine or tryptophan at its end. This rearrangement joins TRBV5-8 to TRBJ1-5; the D gene is possibly TRBD1 (5 bases). Germline CDR1 reads SGHTS; CDR2 reads YDEGEE. The CDR3 has 18 amino acids. The CDR3 loop reads CASSLIGTAGYSNQPQHY. Written as DNA, the CDR3 is TGTGCCAGCAGCTTGATCGGGACGGCCGGCTATAGCAATCAGCCTCAGCATTAT.

The CDR3 region has the DNA TGTGCGAGCGCTCAATGGGGGAGAGCCCACGAGCAGTACTTC. This gives the protein CASAQWGRAHEQYF. J is TRBJ2-7 and V is TRBV6-2 or TRBV6-3; the D call may be TRBD1 or TRBD2 (5 bases each). This CDR3 has 14 residues. CDR1 MNHEY and CDR2 SVGEGT come from the germline V gene.

The rearrangement links TRBV6-1 to TRBJ2-6, with unresolved D. The CDR3 contains 19 residues. The V end lost 0 bases, the J end lost 2 bases, and 17 bases lay between the germline ends. Germline CDR1 and CDR2: MNHNS and SASEGT. The CDR3 nucleotides are TGTGCCAGCAGTGAAGCCTGTGGCAGAGTGTCCCCTGGGGCCAACGTCCTGACTTTC. The encoded protein is CASSEACGRVSPGANVLTF.

A remark on this clonotype: At one end the junction does not follow the germline gene, possibly because of a read error. J is TRBJ2-3 and V is TRBV4-2; 10 bases align to TRBD2. Germline CDR1 LGHNA, CDR2 YNFKEQ. The CDR3 loop spans 18 amino acids. The CDR3 here is CVSSQVEGGSGGTDKQYF. The CDR3, as DNA: TGTGTCAGCAGTCAAGTTGAGGGTGGTAGCGGGGGGACAGATAAGCAGTATTTT.

In the case of this clonotype: Without the conserved terminal phenylalanine or tryptophan, this CDR3 likely stems from a read error. Because the CDR3's place on the DNA is in doubt, the DNA is left out and the CDR3 is given as listed by TCRdb. The chain is built from TRBV11-2 and TRBJ2-5; the table gives TRBD1 as D, unverified against the DNA. Termini included, the CDR3 measures 15 amino acids. Per germline, CDR1 SGHAT and CDR2 FQNNGV. CDR3: CASSPRSAPGVTQYL.

Comments on this clonotype: The conserved phenylalanine or tryptophan is not found at the CDR3 terminus, so this likely reflects a read error. The CDR3 bases are TGCAACGTTGCCCCGACAGGGCTTCACGAGCAGTACTCC. Protein sequence: CNVAPTGLHEQYS. The V call is TRBV29-1, the J call TRBJ2-7; 7 bases line up with TRBD1. The CDR3 has 13 residues. Germline CDR1 reads SQVTM; CDR2 reads ANQGSEA.

This clonotype was detected ten times or more. This sequence joins TRBV7-9 and TRBJ2-7; D is perhaps TRBD2 (6 bases). Trimming stripped 1 base from V and 6 bases from J, with 16 bases between. The CDR3 length is 15 residues. Germline V lookup: CDR1 SEHNR, CDR2 FQNEAQ (reference sequence). CDR3 nucleotide sequence: TGTGCCAGCAGCTTAGACGGCGGTGGCGGGGTCGAGCAGTACTTC. Its translation: CASSLDGGGGVEQYF.

The J gene is TRBJ2-7, the V gene TRBV28; 7 nucleotides match TRBD2. Germline CDR1 and CDR2: MDHEN and SYDVKM. The CDR3 runs to 15 residues. V was clipped by 8 bases and J by 7 bases; unmatched bases: 17. DNA of the CDR3: TGTGCCAGCGGACACCCTTCGGCGGGAGAAGGGGAGCAGTACTTC. This translates into CASGHPSAGEGEQYF.

With regard to this clonotype: This may be a read error, as it is one base from a much larger clone. This chain links TRBV11-2 with TRBJ2-3, with 8 bases lining up with TRBD2. The CDR3 length is 15 residues. CDR1 and CDR2 from the germline V gene are SGHAT and FQNNGV. V dropped 5 bases and J dropped 6; count of bases not matched to a gene: 10. The CDR3 DNA reads TGTGCCAGCAGCCAACGGGTGACGGGGGGGGATACGCAGTATTTT. Translating gives CASSQRVTGGDTQYF.

Turning to this clonotype: The junction differs from germline at one of its ends, possibly a read error. The chain joins TRBV6-2 or TRBV6-3 to TRBJ2-3, with 8 positions matching TRBD1. The CDR3 is 16 residues long. Germline V lookup: CDR1 MNHEY, CDR2 SVGEGT. The CDR3 nucleotides read TGTGCCAGCAGTTACGGGGACAGGTGTTGGACAGATACGCATTATTTT. It yields the protein CASSYGDRCWTDTHYF.

The chain links TRBV4-3 to TRBJ2-7; D is undetermined. Germline loops: CDR1 LGHNA, CDR2 YSLEER. Trimming shortened V by 3 bases and J by 13 bases, and 19 bases separated the two germline ends. The CDR3 covers 13 residues. CDR3 in amino acids: CASSHAVSYEDYF. In DNA, the CDR3 is TGCGCCAGCAGCCATGCAGTTTCCTACGAGGACTACTTC.

This clonotype has only a few counts. This chain joins TRBV20-1 and TRBJ1-5, with 11 bases lining up with TRBD1. Trimming at V came to 3 bases and at J to 5 bases, leaving 3 bases not matched to a gene. Germline loops: CDR1 DFQATT, CDR2 SNEGSKA (reference sequence). There are 14 residues in the CDR3. CDR3 nucleotide sequence: TGCAGTGCTAGGGGGACAGGGGGAGATCAGCCCCAGCATTTT. Its translation: CSARGTGGDQPQHF.

Concerning this clonotype: A junction boundary mismatches the germline segment, possibly from a read error. The J gene is TRBJ2-6, the V gene TRBV4-2, with D perhaps matching TRBD1 or TRBD2 (5 bases each). Germline loops: CDR1 LGHNA, CDR2 YNFKEQ. The CDR3 is 15 residues long. The CDR3 coding sequence is TGTGTCAGCAGACCCGGGACGGCTGGGGCCAACGTCATGACTTTC. Amino acids: CVSRPGTAGANVMTF.